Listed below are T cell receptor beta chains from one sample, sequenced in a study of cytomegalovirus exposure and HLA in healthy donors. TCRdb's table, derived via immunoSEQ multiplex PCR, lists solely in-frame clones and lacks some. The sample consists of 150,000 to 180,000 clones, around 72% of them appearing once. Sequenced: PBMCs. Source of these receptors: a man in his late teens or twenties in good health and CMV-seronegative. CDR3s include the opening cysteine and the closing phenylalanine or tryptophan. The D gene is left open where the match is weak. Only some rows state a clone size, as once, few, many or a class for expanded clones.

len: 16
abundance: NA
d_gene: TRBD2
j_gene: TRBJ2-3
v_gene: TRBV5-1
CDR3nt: TGCGCCAGCAGCTTTGGTAATAGCGGGAGAGCAGATACGCAGTATTTT
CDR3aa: CASSFGNSGRADTQYF

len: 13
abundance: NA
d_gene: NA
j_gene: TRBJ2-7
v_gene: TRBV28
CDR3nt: TGTGCCAGCAGGTTAGCGGCTTTCTACGAGCAGTACTTC
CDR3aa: CASRLAAFYEQYF

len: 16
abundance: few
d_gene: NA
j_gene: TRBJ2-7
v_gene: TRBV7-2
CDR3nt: TGTGCCAGCAGCCAACCCCCCTCGAGGGAGGCGGGCGAGCAGTACTTC
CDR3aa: CASSQPPSREAGEQYF

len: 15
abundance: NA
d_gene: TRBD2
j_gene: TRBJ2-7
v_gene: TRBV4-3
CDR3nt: TGCGCCAGCAGCCAAGAAGAGACTAGCGGGAGCGAGCAGTACTTC
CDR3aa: CASSQEETSGSEQYF

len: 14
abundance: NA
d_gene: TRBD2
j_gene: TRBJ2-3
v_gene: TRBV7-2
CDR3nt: TGTGCCAGCAGCTTTAGCGGGAGAGGAGATACGCAGTATTTT
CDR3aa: CASSFSGRGDTQYF

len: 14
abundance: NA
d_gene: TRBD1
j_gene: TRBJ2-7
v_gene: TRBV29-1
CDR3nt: TGCAGCGTTGGGACAGGGGAAAAAGGCTACGAGCAGTACTTC
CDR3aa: CSVGTGEKGYEQYF

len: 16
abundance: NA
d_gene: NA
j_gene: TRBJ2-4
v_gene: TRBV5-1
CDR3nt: TGCGCCAGCAGCCTCACCGGAGTGGCTCAGCAAAACATTCAGTACTTC
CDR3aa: CASSLTGVAQQNIQYF

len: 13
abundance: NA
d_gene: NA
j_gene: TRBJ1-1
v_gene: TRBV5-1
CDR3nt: TGCGCCAGCAGCTTGGTAGGAGACACTGAAGCTTTCTTT
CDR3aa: CASSLVGDTEAFF

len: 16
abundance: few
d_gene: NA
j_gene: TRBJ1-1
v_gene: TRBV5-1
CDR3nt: TGCGCCAGCAGCCCAGAACAGGGAGGGGAAAGTACTGAAGCTTTCTTT
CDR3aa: CASSPEQGGESTEAFF

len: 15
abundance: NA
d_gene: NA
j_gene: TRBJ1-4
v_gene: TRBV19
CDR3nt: TGTGCCAGTAGTCGACTGGGGGCGCTTAATGAAAAACTGTTTTTT
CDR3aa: CASSRLGALNEKLFF

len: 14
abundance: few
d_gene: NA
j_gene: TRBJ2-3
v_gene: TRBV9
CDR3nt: TGTGCCAGCAGCGTAGCGGGTAGCACAGATACGCAGTATTTT
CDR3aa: CASSVAGSTDTQYF

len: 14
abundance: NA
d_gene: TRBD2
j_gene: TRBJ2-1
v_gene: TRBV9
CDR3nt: TGTGCCAGCAAAGCGGGAGCAACGGAGAATGAGCAGTTCTTC
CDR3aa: CASKAGATENEQFF

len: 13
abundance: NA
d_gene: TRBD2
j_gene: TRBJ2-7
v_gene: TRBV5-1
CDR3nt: TGCGCCAGCAGGCGGGAGGGCCGGTACGAGCAGTACTTC
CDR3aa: CASRREGRYEQYF

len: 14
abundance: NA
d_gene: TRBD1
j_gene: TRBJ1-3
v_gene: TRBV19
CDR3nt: TGTGCCAGTAGTTCAGGGGGCCCTGGAAACACCATATATTTT
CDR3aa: CASSSGGPGNTIYF

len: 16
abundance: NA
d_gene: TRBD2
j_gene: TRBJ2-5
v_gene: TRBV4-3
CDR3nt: TGCGCCAGCAGCCAAGAAAATGTAGCGGGAGGGGAGACCCAGTACTTC
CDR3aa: CASSQENVAGGETQYF

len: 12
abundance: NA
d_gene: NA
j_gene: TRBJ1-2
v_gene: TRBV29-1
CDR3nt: TGCAGCGTTGGCCAGGGGAACTATGGCTACACCTTC
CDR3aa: CSVGQGNYGYTF

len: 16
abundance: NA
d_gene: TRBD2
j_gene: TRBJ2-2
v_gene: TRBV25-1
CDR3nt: TGTGCCACCGGGGGGAGGGGCCCCGCGAACACCGGGGAGCTGTTTTTT
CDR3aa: CATGGRGPANTGELFF

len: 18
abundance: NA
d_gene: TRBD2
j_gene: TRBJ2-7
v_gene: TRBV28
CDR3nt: TGTGCCAGCAGTTTCCCTCTCAGGACTAGCGGGATCTCCTACGAGCAGTACTTC
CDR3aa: CASSFPLRTSGISYEQYF

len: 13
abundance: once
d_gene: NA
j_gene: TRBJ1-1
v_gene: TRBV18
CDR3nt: TGTGCCAGCTCACCTCCCAGGGGCACTGAAGCTTTCTTT
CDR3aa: CASSPPRGTEAFF

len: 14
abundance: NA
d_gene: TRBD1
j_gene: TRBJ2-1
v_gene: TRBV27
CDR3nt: TGTGCCAGCAGCTGGACAGGGTCCTACAATGAGCAGTTCTTC
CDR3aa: CASSWTGSYNEQFF

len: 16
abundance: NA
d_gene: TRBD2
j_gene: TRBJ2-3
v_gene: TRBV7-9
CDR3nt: TGTGCCAGCAGCCCGACTAGCACCCTGAGCACAGATACGCAGTATTTT
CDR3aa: CASSPTSTLSTDTQYF

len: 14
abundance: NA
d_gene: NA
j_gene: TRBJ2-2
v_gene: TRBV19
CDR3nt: TGTGCCAGTAGTCCGGACAGGAACACCGGGGAGCTGTTTTTT
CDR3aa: CASSPDRNTGELFF

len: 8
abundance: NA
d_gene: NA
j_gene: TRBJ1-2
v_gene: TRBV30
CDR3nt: TGTGCCGGCCCTGGCTACACCTTC
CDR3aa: CAGPGYTF

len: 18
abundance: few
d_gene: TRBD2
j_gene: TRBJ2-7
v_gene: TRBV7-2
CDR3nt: TGTGCCAGCAGCTTAGTCCTCTCAGGGTTAGCGGGAGGGGACGAGCAGTACTTC
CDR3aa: CASSLVLSGLAGGDEQYF

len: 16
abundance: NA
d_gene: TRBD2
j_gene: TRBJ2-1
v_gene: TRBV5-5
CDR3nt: TGTGCCAGCAGCGGACGGACTAGCGGACTGATCAATGAGCAGTTCTTC
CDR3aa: CASSGRTSGLINEQFF

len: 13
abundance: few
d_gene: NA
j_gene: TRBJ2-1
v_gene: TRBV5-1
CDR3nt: TGCGCCAGCAGACTCCCACCCCCTATTAGAAAGTTCTTC
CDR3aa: CASRLPPPIRKFF

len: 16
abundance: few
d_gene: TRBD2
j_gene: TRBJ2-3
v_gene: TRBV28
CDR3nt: TGTGCCAGCAGTACCGGACTAGCGGGCCGCACAGATACGCAGTATTTT
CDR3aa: CASSTGLAGRTDTQYF